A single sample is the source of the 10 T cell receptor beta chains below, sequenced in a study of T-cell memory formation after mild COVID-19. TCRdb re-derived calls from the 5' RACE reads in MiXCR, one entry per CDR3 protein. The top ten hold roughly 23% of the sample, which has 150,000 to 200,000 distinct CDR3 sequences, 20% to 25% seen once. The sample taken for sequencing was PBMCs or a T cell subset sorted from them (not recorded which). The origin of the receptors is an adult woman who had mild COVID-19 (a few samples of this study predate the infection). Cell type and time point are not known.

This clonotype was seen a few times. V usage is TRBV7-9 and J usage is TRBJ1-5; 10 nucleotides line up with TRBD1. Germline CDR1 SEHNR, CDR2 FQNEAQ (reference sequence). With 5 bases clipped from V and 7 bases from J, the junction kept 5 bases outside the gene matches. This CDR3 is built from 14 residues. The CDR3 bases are TGTGCCAGCAGCGCGGGACAGGGGAACCAGCCCCAGCATTTT. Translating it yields CASSAGQGNQPQHF.

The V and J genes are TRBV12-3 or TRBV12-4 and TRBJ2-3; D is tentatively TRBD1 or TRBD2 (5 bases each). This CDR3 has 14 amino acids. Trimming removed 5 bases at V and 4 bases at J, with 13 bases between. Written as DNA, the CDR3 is TGTGCCAGCAGTCCCTGGGGGAAAGCAGATACGCAGTATTTT. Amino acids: CASSPWGKADTQYF.

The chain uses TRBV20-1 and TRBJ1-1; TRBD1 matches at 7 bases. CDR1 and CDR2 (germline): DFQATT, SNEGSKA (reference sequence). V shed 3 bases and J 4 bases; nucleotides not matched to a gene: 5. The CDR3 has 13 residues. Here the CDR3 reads CSARDGTATEAFF. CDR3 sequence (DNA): TGCAGTGCTAGGGATGGGACAGCCACTGAAGCTTTCTTT.

The CDR3 DNA sequence: TGCAGTGCTAGTAGCGGTGTGGGGGACCAAGAGACCCAGTACTTC. As protein: CSASSGVGDQETQYF. J is TRBJ2-5 and V is TRBV20-1; TRBD2 is a possible D gene (6 bases). Trimming removed 3 bases from V and 0 bases from J, with 14 bases in between. Germline-derived CDR1 and CDR2 are DFQATT and SNEGSKA (reference sequence). The CDR3 sequence is 15 residues long.

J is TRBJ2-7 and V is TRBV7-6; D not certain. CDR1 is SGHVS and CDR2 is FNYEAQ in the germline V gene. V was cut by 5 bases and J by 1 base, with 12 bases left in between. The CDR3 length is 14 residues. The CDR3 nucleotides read TGTGCCAGCAGCCCGATAGACCCGTCCTACGAGCAGTACTTC. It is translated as CASSPIDPSYEQYF.

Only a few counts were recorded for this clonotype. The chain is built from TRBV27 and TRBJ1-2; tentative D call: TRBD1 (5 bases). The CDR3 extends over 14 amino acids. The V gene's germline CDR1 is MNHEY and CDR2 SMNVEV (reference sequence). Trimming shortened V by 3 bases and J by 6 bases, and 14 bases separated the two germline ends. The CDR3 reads CASSFWGGGDGYTF. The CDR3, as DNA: TGTGCCAGCAGTTTTTGGGGCGGAGGGGATGGCTACACCTTC.

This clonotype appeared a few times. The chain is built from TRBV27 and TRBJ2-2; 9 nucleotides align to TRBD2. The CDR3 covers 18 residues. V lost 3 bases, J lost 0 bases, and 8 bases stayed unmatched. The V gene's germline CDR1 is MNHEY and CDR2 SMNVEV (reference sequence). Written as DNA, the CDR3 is TGTGCCAGCAGTTTGGTTAGCGGGGGTTGGGCGAACACCGGGGAGCTGTTTTTT. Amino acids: CASSLVSGGWANTGELFF.

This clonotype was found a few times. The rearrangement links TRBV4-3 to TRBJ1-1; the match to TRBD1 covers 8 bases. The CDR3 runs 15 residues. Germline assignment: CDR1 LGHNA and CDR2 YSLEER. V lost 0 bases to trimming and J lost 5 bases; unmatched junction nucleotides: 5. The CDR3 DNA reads TGCGCCAGCAGCCAAGATCGGACAGGGTATACTGAAGCTTTCTTT. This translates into CASSQDRTGYTEAFF.

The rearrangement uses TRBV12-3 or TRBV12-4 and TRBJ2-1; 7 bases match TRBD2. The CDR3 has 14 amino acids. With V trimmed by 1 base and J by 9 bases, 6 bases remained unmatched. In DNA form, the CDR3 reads TGTGCCAGCAGTTTAGGCGGGAGACTGGGTGAGCAGTTCTTC. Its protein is CASSLGGRLGEQFF.

CDR3 DNA sequence: TGTGCCAGCAGTGAAGGAGACAGGGAGAACACTGAAGCTTTCTTT. Its protein product is CASSEGDRENTEAFF. The chain has TRBV2 and TRBJ1-1; TRBD1 matches 7 bases. The CDR3 consists of 15 residues. Germline V CDR1 and CDR2: SNHLY, FYNNEI. V gave up 1 base and J gave up 1 base; unmatched junction bases: 3.